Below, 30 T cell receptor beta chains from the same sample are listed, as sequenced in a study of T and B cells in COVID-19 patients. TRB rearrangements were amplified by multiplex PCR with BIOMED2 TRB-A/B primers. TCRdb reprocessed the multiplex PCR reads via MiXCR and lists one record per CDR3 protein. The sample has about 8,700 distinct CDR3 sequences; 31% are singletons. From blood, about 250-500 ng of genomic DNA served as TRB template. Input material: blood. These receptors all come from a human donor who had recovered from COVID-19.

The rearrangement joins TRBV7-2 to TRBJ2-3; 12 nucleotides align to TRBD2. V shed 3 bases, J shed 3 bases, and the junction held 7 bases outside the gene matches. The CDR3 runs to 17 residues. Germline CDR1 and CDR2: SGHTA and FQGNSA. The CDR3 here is CASSLEGLAGTTDTQYF. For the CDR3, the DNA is TGTGCCAGCAGCTTGGAGGGACTAGCGGGTACGACAGATACGCAGTATTTT. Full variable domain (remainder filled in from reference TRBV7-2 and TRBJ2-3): GAGVSQSPSNKVTEKGKDVELRCDPISGHTALYWYRQSLGQGLEFLIYFQGNSAPDKSGLPSDRFSAERTGGSVSTLTIQRTQQEDSAVYLCASSLEGLAGTTDTQYFGPGTRLTVL.

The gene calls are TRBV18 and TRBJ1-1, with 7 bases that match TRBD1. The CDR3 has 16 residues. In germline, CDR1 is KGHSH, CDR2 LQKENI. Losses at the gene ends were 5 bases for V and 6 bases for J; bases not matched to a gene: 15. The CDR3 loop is CASSNRGVGVGSEAFF. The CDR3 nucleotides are TGTGCCAGCTCAAACAGGGGTGTGGGCGTAGGCTCTGAAGCTTTCTTT.

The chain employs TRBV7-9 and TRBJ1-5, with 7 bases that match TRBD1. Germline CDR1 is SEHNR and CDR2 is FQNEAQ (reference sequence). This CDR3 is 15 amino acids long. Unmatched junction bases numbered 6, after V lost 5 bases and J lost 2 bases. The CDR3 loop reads CASSPQGVGNQPQHF. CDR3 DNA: TGTGCCAGCAGCCCCCAGGGGGTCGGCAATCAGCCCCAGCATTTT.

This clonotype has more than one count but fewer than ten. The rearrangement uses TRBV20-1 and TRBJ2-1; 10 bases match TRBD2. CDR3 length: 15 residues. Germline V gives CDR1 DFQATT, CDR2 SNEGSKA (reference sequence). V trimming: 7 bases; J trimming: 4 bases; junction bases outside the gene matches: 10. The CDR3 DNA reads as TGCAGTGTAAGGAAGCCTAGCGGGGGTTACAATGAGCAGTTCTTC. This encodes CSVRKPSGGYNEQFF.

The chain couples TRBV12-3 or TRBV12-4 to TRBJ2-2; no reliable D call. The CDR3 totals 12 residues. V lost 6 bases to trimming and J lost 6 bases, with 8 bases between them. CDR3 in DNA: TGTGCCAGCAGCCCATACGCCGGGGAGCTGTTTTTT. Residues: CASSPYAGELFF.

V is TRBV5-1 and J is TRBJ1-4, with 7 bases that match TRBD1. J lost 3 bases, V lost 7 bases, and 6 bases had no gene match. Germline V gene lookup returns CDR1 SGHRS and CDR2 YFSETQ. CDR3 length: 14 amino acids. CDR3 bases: TGCGCCAGCTCCCAACAGGGGTCTAATGAAAAACTGTTTTTT. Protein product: CASSQQGSNEKLFF.

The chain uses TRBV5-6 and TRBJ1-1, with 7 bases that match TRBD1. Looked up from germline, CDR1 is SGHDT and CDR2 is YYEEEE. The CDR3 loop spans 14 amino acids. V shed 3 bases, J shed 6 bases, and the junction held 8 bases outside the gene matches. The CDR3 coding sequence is TGTGCCAGCAGCTGGAAAACAGGGGCGCCTGAAGCTTTCTTT. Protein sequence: CASSWKTGAPEAFF.

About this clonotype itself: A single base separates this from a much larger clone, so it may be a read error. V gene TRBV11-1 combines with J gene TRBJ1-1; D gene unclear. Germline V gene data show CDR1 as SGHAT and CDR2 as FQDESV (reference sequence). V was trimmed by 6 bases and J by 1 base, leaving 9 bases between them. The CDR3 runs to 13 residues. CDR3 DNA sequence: TGTGCCAGCAGTTGCGACGGGAACACTGAAGCTTTCTTT. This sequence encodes CASSCDGNTEAFF.

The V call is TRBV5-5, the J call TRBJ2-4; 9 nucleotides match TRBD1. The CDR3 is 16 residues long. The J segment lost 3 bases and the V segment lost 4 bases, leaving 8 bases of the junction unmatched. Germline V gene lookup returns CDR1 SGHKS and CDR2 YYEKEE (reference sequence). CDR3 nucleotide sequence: TGTGCCAGCAGCGCGTTGGGACAGGGTAACAAAAACATTCAGTACTTC. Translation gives CASSALGQGNKNIQYF. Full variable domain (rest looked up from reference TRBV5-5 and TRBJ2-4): DAGVTQSPTHLIKTRGQQVTLRCSPISGHKSVSWYQQVLGQGPQFIFQYYEKEERGRGNFPDRFSARQFPNYSSELNVNALLLGDSALYLCASSALGQGNKNIQYFGAGTRLSVL.

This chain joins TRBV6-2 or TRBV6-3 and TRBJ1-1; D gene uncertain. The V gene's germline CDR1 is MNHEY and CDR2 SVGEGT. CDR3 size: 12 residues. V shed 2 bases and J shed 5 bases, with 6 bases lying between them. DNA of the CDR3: TGTGCCAGCAGTTACGGGGTTACTGAAGCTTTCTTT. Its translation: CASSYGVTEAFF.

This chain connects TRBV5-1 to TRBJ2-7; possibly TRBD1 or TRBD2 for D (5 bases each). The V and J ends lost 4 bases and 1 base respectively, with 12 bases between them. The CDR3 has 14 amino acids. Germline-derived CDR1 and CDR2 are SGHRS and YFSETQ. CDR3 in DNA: TGCGCCAGCAGCCCCGGGACGGATTCCTACGAGCAGTACTTC. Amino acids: CASSPGTDSYEQYF.

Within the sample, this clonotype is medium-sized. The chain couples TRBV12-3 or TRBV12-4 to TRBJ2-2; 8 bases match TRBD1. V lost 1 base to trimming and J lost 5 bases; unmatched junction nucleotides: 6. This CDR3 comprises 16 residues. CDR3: CASSLGTGLGTGELFF. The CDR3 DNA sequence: TGTGCCAGCAGTTTAGGGACAGGGTTGGGTACCGGGGAGCTGTTTTTT.

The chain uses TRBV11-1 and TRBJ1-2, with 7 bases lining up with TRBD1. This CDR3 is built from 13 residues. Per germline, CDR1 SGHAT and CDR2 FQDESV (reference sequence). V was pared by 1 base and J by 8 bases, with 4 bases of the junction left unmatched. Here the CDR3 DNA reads TGTGCCAGCAGCTTAGAGGGGGCGGGGGGCTACACCTTC. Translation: CASSLEGAGGYTF.

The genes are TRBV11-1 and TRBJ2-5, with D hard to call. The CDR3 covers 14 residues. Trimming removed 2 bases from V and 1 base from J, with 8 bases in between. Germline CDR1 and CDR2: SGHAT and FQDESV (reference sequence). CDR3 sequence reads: CASSLYDFQETQYF. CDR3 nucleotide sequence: TGTGCCAGCAGCTTATATGACTTCCAAGAGACCCAGTACTTC.

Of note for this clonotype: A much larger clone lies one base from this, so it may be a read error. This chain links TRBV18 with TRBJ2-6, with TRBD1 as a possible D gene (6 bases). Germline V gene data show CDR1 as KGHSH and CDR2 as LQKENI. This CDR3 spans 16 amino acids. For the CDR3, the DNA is TGTGCCAGCACCCCTGCCAGGGGACCTGGGGCCAAAGTCCTGACTTTC. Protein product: CASTPARGPGAKVLTF. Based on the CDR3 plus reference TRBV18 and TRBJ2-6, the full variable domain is NAGVMQNPRHLVRRRGQEARLRCSPMKGHSHVYWYRQLPEEGLKFMVYLQKENIIDESGMPKERFSAEFPKEGPSILRIQQVVRGDSAAYFCASTPARGPGAKVLTFGAGSRLTVL.

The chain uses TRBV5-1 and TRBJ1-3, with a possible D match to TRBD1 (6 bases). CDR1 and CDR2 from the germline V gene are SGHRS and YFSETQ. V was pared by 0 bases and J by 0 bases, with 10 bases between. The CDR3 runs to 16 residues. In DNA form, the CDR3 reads TGCGCCAGCAGCTTGGGGGGGCCCAGCTCTGGAAACACCATATATTTT. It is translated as CASSLGGPSSGNTIYF.

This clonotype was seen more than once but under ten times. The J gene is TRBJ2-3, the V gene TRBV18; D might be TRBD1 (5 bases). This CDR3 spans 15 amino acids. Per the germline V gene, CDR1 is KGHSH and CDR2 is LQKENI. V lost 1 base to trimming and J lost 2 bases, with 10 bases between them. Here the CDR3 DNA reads TGTGCCAGCTCACCACGAAGGACAAACACAGATACGCAGTATTTT. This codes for CASSPRRTNTDTQYF.

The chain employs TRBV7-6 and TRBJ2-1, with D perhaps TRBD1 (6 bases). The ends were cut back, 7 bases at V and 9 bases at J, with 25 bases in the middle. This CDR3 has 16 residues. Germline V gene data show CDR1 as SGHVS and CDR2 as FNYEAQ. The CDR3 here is CASNPSRGVGGSEQFF. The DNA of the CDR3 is TGTGCCAGCAACCCGAGCCGAGGGGTAGGGGGTAGTGAGCAGTTCTTC.

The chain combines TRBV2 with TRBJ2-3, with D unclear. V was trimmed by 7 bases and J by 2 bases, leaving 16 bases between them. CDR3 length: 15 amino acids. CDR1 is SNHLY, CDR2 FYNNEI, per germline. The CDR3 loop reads CASTSVSSPTDTQYF. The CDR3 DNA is TGTGCCAGCACTTCAGTCAGTAGTCCCACAGATACGCAGTATTTT.

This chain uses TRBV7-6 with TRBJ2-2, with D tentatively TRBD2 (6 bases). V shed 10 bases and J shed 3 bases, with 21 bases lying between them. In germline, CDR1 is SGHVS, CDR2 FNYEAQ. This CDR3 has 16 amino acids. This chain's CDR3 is CAIGPLGRGDTGELFF. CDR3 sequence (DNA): TGTGCCATCGGTCCGCTAGGGCGGGGTGACACCGGGGAGCTGTTTTTT.

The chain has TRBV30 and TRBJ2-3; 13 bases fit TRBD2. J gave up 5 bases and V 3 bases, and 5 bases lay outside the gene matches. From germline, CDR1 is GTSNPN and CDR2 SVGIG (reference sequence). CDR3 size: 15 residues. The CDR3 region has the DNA TGTGCCTGGAGGGGACTAGCGGGGTTTTTAGATACGCAGTATTTT. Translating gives CAWRGLAGFLDTQYF.

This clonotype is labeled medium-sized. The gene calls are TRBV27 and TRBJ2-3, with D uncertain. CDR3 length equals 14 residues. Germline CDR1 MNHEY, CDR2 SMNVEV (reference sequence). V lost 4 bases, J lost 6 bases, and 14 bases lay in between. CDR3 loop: CASSSHFDGDTQYF. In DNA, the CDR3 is TGTGCCAGCAGTTCTCACTTTGACGGGGATACGCAGTATTTT.

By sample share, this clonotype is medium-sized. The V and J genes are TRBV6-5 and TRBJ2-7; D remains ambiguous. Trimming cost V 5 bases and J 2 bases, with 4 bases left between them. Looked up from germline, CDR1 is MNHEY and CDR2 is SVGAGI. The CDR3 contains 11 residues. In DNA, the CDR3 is TGTGCCAGCAGTCAAGCCTACGAGCAGTACTTC. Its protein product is CASSQAYEQYF.

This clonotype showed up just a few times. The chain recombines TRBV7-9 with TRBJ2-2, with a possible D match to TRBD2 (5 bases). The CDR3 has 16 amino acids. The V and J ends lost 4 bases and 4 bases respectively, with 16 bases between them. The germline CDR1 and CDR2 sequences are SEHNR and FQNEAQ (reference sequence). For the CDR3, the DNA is TGTGCCAGCAGCTCCCTCAAGGCGGGCAGCACCGGGGAGCTGTTTTTT. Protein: CASSSLKAGSTGELFF.

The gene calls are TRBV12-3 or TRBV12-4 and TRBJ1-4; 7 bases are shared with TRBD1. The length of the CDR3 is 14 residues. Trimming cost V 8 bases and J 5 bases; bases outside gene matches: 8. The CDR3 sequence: CASGRGQRNEKLFF. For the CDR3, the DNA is TGTGCCAGCGGACGGGGACAGCGCAATGAAAAACTGTTTTTT.

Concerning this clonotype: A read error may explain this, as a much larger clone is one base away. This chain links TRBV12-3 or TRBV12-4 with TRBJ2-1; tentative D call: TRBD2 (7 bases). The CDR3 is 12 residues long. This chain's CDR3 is CTSSRGGDEQFF. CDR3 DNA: TGTACCAGCAGCCGAGGGGGGGATGAGCAGTTCTTC.

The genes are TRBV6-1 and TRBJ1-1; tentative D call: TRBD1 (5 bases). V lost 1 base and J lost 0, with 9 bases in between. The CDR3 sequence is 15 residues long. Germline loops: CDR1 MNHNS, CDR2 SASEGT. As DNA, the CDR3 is TGTGCCAGCAGTGAAGATGAGACAGTGAACACTGAAGCTTTCTTT. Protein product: CASSEDETVNTEAFF.

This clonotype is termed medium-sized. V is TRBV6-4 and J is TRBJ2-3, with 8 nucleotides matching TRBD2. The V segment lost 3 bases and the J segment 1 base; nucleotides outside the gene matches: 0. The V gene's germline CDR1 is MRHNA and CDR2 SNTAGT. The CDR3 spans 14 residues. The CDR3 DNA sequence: TGTGCCAGCAGTGAAGCGGGGGGCACAGATACGCAGTATTTT. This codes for CASSEAGGTDTQYF.

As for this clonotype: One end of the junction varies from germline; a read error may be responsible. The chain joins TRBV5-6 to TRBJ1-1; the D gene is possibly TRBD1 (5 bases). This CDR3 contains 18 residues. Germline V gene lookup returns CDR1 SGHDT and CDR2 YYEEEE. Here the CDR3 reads CASSWVLVQGSRRTEAFF. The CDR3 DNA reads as TGCGCCAGCAGCTGGGTGTTAGTCCAGGGTTCCAGGCGAACTGAAGCTTTCTTT.

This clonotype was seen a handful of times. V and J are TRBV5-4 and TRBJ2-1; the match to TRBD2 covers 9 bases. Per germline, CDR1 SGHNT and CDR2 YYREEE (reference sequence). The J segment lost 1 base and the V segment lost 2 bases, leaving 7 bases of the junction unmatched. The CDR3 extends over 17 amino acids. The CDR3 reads CASSFLAGPGSYNEQFF. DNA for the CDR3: TGTGCCAGCAGCTTCCTAGCGGGGCCCGGATCCTACAATGAGCAGTTCTTC.